The present entry profiles one T cell receptor (beta chain) with its context. This record comes from a study of T cell changes during pregnancy in multiple sclerosis. Only in-frame clones appear in the TCRdb table, and some are missing; sequencing was by immunoSEQ multiplex PCR. The sample has some 51,000 clones, under 95% seen once. The sequence derives from a female donor with multiple sclerosis, enrolled in a pregnancy study. This sample comprised CD4+ T cells from peripheral blood mononuclear cells, obtained in the second trimester of pregnancy.

The CDR3 DNA sequence: TGCGCCAGCAGCTTGGCAGCGGGGGGGACAGATACGCAGTATTTT. Encoded protein: CASSLAAGGTDTQYF. The chain combines TRBV5-1 with TRBJ2-3, with 10 nucleotides matching TRBD2. V trimming: 0 bases; J trimming: 3 bases; junction bases outside the gene matches: 1. This CDR3 has 15 residues. CDR1 and CDR2 (germline): SGHRS, YFSETQ.